The clone carrying this T cell receptor beta chain was observed a few times. Its cognate antigen is unknown. This CDR3 is 13 amino acids long. Germline CDR1 and CDR2: SGHNT and YYREEE (reference sequence). Trimming cost V 5 bases and J 16 bases, with 19 bases left between them. The data are from a study of cytomegalovirus exposure and HLA in healthy donors. Study outcomes and limitations: For cytomegalovirus status, the classifier reportedly gave diagnoses with high specificity and sensitivity. Many donors carried some public TCRs, although rarity characterized most TCR sequences. The listing of 150 or so TCR beta chains classed them as cytomegalovirus-associated.

Profiling relied on immunoSEQ multiplex PCR, and the TCRdb table lists in-frame clones only, not all of them. The sample shows approximately 200,000 clones, around 90% of them seen only once. The clonotype originates from a woman between 18 and 29 years old in good health and CMV-seronegative. The rearrangement joins TRBV5-4 to TRBJ1-6, with TRBD1 as a possible D gene (6 bases). The sample was PBMCs. This CDR3 reads CASRSIAGEPLHF. CDR3 in DNA: TGTGCCAGCAGGTCGATAGCAGGGGAACCACTCCACTTT.